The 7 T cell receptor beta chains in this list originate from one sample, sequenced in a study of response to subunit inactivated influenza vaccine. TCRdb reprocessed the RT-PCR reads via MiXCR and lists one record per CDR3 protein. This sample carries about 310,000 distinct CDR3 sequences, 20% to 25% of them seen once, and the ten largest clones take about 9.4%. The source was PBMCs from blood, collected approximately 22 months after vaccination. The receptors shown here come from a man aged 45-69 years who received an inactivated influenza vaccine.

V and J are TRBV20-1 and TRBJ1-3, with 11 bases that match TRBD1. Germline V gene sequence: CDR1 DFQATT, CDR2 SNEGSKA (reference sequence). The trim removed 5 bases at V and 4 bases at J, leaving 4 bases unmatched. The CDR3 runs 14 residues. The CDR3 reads CSAGQGARGNTIYF. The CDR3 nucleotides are TGCAGTGCTGGACAGGGGGCGCGGGGAAACACCATATATTTT.

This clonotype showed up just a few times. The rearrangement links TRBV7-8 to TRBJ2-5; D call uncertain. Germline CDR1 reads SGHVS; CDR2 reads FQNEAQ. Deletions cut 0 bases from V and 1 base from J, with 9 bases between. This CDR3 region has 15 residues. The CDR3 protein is CASSLAVKSQETQYF. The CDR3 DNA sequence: TGTGCCAGCAGCTTAGCGGTCAAGAGCCAAGAGACCCAGTACTTC.

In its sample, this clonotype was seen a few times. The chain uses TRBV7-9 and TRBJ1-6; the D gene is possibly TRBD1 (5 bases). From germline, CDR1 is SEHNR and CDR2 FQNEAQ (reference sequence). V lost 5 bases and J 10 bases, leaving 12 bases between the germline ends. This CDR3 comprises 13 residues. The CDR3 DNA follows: TGTGCCAGCAGCCGCGACGGGGGATCACCCCTCCACTTT. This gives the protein CASSRDGGSPLHF.

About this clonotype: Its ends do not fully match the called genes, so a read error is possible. The CDR3 DNA reads as TGTGCCAGCAGCTCTCTCACAGGGGGAAGCTTC. Translated: CASSSLTGGSF. The rearrangement uses TRBV5-6 and TRBJ1-2; 8 nucleotides line up with TRBD1. This CDR3 contains 11 residues. Germline V CDR1 and CDR2: SGHDT, YYEEEE.

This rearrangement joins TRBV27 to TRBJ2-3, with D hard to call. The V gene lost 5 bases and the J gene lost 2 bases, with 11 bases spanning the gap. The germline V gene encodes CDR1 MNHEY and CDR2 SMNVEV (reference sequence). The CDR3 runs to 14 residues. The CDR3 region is CASSPLTVTDTQYF. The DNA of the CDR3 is TGTGCCAGCAGTCCACTTACCGTCACAGATACGCAGTATTTT.

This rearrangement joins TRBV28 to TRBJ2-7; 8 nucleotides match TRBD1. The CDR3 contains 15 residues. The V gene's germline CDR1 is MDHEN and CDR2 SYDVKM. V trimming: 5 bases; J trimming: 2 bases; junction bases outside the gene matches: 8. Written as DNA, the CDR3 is TGTGCCAGCAGTCCCCCAGGACAGGGAACCTACGAGCAGTACTTC. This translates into CASSPPGQGTYEQYF. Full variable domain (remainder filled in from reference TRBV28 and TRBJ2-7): DVKVTQSSRYLVKRTGEKVFLECVQDMDHENMFWYRQDPGLGLRLIYFSYDVKMKEKGDIPEGYSVSREKKERFSLILESASTNQTSMYLCASSPPGQGTYEQYFGPGTRLTVT.

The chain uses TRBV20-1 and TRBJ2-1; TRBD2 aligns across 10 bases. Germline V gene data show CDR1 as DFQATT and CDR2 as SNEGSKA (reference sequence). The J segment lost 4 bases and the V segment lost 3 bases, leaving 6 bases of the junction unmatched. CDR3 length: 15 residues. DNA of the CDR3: TGCAGTGCTAGGGCTAGCGGGAGCCGATACAATGAGCAGTTCTTC. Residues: CSARASGSRYNEQFF.